The TCR beta chain described here comes from a study of technical replicates of blood from several donors (dated by TCRdb to the late 2010s). Preparation of the library involved the immunoSEQ multiplex PCR assay. The table was pulled from immuneACCESS by TCRdb, which kept in-frame rearrangements only. Such tables lose some clones; where checked, under half of the loss comes from unresolved V genes, and the rest has no known cause. This sample has approximately 65,000 clones in its table, and more than 85% of those were observed once. The ten largest clones represent less than 6.5% of the sample. A note on this clone: Which antigen it targets is not known. Per-base qualities were not stored, and no clone one base away is much larger.

The CDR3 goes from the cysteine to the phenylalanine over 17 residues. The sequence is cut down to CDR3 DNA, 51 bases in frame from base 1. V is cut back by 4 bases and J by 8 bases, with 12 bases in the junction unmatched. The germline V gene provides CDR1 SGHDT and CDR2 YYEEEE. Recombination joined TRBV5-6 with TRBJ2-1; TRBD2 matches 13 bases in the middle. This clonotype was sampled from a human donor in good health. Some clones in this sample may be carry-over from other donors' samples. Sequenced: PBMCs. The CDR3 region reads CASSPWTSGSRRDEQFF. The base sequence is TGTGCCAGCAGCCCCTGGACTAGCGGGAGCCGCCGAGATGAGCAGTTCTTC.